This T cell receptor beta chain is drawn from a study of CXCR3-negative and CXCR3-positive naive CD8 T cells. Study-level information: About 140 million TRB reads were obtained overall (about 1.5 +/- 0.3 million per library).

From germline, CDR1 is DFQATT and CDR2 SNEGSKA (reference sequence). This CDR3 spans 13 amino acids. Study-level findings and limits: In both naive subsets diversity was comparably high, whereas memory CD8+ cells showed much lower diversity.

With respect to this clonotype: No antigen is known for it.

The libraries of TRB cDNA were constructed through 5' RACE using UMI labels. TCRdb re-called the 5' RACE reads, yielding one record per CDR3 amino acid sequence without DNA. This sample carries tens of thousands of distinct CDR3 sequences, with 20% going to the ten biggest clones. This receptor was taken from a human donor in good health. Some clones in this sample may be carry-over from other donors' samples. Sequenced: memory CD8+ T cells from blood. This sequence joins TRBV20-1 and TRBJ2-7. This CDR3 is CSARADTDYEQYF.